The clone carrying this TCR beta chain was seen only a few times. This record belongs to a study of T-cell reconstitution after alpha-beta-depleted transplantation in children. J gave up 3 bases and V 2 bases, and 6 bases lay outside the gene matches. The CDR3 sequence is 15 residues long. Looked up from germline, CDR1 is MNHEY and CDR2 is SMNVEV (reference sequence). It was with unique molecular identifiers that the TCRbeta library was prepared. From the PCR reads, TCRdb called clonotypes with MiXCR, one entry per CDR3 protein. The sample shows some 550,000 distinct CDR3 sequences, 15% to 20% of them seen only once.

The origin of this receptor is a human donor who donated a stem cell graft to a child with acute lymphoblastic leukemia. The chain joins TRBV27 to TRBJ2-7, with 8 positions matching TRBD2. This specimen consisted of PBMCs from the stem cell graft donor, obtained from the stem cell graft. This CDR3 reads CASSLGAGVFYEQYF. CDR3 coding DNA: TGTGCCAGCAGTTTAGGAGCGGGGGTCTTCTACGAGCAGTACTTC.